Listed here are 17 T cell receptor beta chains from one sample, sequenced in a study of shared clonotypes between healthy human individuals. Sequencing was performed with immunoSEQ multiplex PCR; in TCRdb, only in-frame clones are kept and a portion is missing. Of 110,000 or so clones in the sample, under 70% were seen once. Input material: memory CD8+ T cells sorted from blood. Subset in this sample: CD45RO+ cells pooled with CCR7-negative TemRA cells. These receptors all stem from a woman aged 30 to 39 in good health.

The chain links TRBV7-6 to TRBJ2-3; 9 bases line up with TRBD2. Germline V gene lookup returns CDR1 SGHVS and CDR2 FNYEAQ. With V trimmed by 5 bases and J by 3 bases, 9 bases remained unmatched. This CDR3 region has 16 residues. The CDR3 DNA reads TGTGCCAGCAGCCGTCTGGCGGGAGGGCCGACAGATACGCAGTATTTT. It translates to CASSRLAGGPTDTQYF. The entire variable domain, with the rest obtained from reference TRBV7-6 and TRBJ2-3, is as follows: GAGVSQSPRYKVTKRGQDVALRCDPISGHVSLYWYRQALGQGPEFLTYFNYEAQQDKSGLPNDRFSAERPEGSISTLTIQRTEQRDSAMYRCASSRLAGGPTDTQYFGPGTRLTVL.

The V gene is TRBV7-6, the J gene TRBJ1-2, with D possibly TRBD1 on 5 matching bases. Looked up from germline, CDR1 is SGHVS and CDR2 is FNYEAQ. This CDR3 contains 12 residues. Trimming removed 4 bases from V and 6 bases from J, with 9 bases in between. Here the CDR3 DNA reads TGTGCCAGCAGCTGGGGGGTCGATGGCTACACCTTC. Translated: CASSWGVDGYTF.

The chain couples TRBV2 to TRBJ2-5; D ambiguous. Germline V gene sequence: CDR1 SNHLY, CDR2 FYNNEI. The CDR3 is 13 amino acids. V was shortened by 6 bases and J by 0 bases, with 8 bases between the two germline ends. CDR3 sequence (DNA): TGTGCCAGCAGGGCGAGTTACCAAGAGACCCAGTACTTC. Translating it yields CASRASYQETQYF.

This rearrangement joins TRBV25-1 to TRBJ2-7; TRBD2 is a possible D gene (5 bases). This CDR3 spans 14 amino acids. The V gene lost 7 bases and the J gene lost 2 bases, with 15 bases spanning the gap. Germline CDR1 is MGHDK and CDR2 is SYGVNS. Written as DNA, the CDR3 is TGTGCCAGCACCGGAGAGGACTCCACCTACGAGCAGTACTTC. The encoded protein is CASTGEDSTYEQYF.

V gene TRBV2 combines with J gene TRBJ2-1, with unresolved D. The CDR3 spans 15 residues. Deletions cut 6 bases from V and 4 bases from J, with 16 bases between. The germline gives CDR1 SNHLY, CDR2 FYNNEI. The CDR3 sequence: CASSGSQPAYNEQFF. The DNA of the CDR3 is TGTGCCAGCAGCGGCTCACAGCCGGCATACAATGAGCAGTTCTTC.

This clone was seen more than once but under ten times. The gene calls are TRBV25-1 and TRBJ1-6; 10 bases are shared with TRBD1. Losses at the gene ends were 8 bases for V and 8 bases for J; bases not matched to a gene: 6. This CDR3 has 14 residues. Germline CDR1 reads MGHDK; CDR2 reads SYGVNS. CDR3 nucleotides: TGTGCCAGCGGTGGACAGGGGGTGGATTCACCCCTCCACTTT. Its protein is CASGGQGVDSPLHF. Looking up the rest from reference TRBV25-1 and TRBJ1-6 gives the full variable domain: EADIYQTPRYLVIGTGKKITLECSQTMGHDKMYWYQQDPGMELHLIHYSYGVNSTEKGDLSSESTVSRIRTEHFPLTLESARPSHTSQYLCASGGQGVDSPLHFGNGTRLTVT.

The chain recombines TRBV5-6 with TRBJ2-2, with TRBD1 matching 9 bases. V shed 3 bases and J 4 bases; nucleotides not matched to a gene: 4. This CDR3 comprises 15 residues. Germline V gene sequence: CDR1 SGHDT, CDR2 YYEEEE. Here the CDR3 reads CASSWRDRATGELFF. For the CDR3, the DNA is TGTGCCAGCAGCTGGAGGGACAGGGCCACCGGGGAGCTGTTTTTT.

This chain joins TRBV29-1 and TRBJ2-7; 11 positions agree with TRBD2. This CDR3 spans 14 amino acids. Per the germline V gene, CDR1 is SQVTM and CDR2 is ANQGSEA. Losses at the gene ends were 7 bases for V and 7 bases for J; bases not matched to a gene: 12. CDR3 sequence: CSAAPLAGDGEQYF. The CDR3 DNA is TGCAGCGCTGCCCCACTAGCGGGAGATGGGGAGCAGTACTTC.

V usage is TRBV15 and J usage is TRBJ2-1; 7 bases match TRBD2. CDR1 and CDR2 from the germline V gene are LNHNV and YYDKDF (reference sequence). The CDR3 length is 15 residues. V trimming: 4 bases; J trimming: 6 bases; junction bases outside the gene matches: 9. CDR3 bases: TGTGCCACCAGCACCTCGCGTTCGGGGGGCAATGAGCAGTTCTTC. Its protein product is CATSTSRSGGNEQFF. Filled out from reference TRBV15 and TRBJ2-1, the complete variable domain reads DAMVIQNPRYQVTQFGKPVTLSCSQTLNHNVMYWYQQKSSQAPKLLFHYYDKDFNNEADTPDNFQSRRPNTSFCFLDIRSPGLGDTAMYLCATSTSRSGGNEQFFGPGTRLTVL.

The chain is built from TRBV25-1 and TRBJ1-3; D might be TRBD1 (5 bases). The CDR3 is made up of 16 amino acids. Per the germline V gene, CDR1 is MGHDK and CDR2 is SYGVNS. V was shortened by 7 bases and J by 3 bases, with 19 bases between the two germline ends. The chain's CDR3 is CASNHGAGSGGNTIYF. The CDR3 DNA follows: TGTGCCAGCAATCACGGGGCAGGGTCTGGTGGAAACACCATATATTTT.

CDR3 residues: CASSLGAGVTEAFF. The CDR3 region has the DNA TGTGCCAGCAGCTTAGGCGCCGGCGTCACTGAAGCTTTCTTT. The V gene is TRBV11-2, the J gene TRBJ1-1; D is uncertain. V lost 1 base to trimming and J lost 4 bases, with 10 bases between them. The CDR3 extends over 14 amino acids. Germline V gene data show CDR1 as SGHAT and CDR2 as FQNNGV.

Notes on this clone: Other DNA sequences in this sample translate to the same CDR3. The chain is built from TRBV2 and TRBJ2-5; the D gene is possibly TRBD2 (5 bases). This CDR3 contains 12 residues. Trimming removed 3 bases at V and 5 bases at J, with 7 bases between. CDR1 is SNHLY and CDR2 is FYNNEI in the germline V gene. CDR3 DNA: TGTGCCAGCAGTGAGCGGAGGGAGACCCAGTACTTC. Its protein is CASSERRETQYF.

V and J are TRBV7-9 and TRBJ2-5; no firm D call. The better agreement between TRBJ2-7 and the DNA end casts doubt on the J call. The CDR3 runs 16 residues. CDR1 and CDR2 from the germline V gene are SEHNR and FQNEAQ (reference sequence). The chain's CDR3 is CASSPRTEEPTYEQYF. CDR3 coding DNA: TGTGCCAGCAGCCCGCGAACAGAGGAACCCACTTACGAGCAGTACTTC.

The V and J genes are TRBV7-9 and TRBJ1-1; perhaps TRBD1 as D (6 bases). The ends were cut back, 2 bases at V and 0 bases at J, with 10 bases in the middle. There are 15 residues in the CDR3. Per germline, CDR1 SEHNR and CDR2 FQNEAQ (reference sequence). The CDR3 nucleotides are TGTGCCAGCAGCTTATTAAGGACAGTGAACACTGAAGCTTTCTTT. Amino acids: CASSLLRTVNTEAFF.

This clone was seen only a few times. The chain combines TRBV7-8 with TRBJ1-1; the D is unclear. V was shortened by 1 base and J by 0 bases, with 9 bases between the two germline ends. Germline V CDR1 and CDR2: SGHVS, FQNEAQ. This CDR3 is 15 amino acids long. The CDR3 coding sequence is TGTGCCAGCAGCTTAGGTTCCGGGGTGAACACTGAAGCTTTCTTT. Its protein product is CASSLGSGVNTEAFF.

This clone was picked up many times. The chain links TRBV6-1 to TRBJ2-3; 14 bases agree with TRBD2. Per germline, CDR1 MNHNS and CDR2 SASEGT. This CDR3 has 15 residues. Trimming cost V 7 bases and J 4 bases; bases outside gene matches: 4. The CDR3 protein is CASKGTSGSSDTQYF. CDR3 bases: TGTGCCAGCAAGGGGACTAGCGGGAGCTCAGATACGCAGTATTTT.

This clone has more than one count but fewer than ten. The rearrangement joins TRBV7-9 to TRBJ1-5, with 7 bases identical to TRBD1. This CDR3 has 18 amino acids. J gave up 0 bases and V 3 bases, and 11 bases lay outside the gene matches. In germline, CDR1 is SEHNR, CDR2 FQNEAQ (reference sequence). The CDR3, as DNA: TGTGCCAGCAGCTTTAGGGACAGAGAACTCCTTAGCAATCAGCCCCAGCATTTT. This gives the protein CASSFRDRELLSNQPQHF.